This is a list of T cell receptor beta chains from one sample in a study of radiotherapy plus CTLA-4 blockade in lung cancer. The repertoire was sequenced with immunoSEQ multiplex PCR; TCRdb's copy has only in-frame clones and lacks some. The sample shows tens of thousands of clones, 85% to 90% of them seen only once. The material was peripheral blood, obtained from a patient treated with radiotherapy plus ipilimumab. The source is a human donor with non-small cell lung cancer that progressed on radiotherapy plus ipilimumab. CDR3s include the opening cysteine and the closing phenylalanine or tryptophan. D genes are given only for firm matches. Where a row states a size, it is once, few, many or the class of an expanded clone; other rows omit it.

J gene	V gene	D gene	clone size	CDR3 DNA	CDR3 protein
TRBJ1-3	TRBV7-9	NA	NA	TGTGCCAGCAGCCGGGGCGGGGGAAGCGGAAACACCATATATTTT	CASSRGGGSGNTIYF
TRBJ2-3	TRBV12-5	NA	NA	TGTGCTAGTGCGCCCCCAACAGATACGCAGTATTTT	CASAPPTDTQYF
TRBJ1-1	TRBV25-1	TRBD1	NA	TGTGCCACCCCAGGGGGTGGGGGAAACACTGAAGCTTTCTTT	CATPGGGGNTEAFF
TRBJ2-1	TRBV6-4	NA	NA	TGTGCCAGCACCAGACAGTATGGTGGCCAGAATGAGCAGTTCTTC	CASTRQYGGQNEQFF
TRBJ1-1	TRBV7-7	TRBD1	NA	TGTGCCAGCAGCTTAGCACAGGGGACTGAAGCTTTCTTT	CASSLAQGTEAFF
TRBJ1-4	TRBV18	TRBD1	NA	TGTGCCAGCTCACCAGACAGGGTCAGTGAAAAACTGTTTTTT	CASSPDRVSEKLFF
TRBJ1-2	TRBV19	NA	NA	TGTGCCAGTAGAAGTCAGGGCGACTATGGCTACACCTTC	CASRSQGDYGYTF
TRBJ1-6	TRBV5-1	NA	NA	TGCGCCAGCCGCGGGCAATCGGAAAATTCACCCCTCCACTTT	CASRGQSENSPLHF
TRBJ2-7	TRBV6-1	NA	once	TGTGCCAGCAGTCAGGCTCGGGGGCCCTACGAGCAGTACTTC	CASSQARGPYEQYF
TRBJ2-7	TRBV11-1	TRBD2	NA	TGTGCCAGCAGCCCGACTAGCGGGAGCATCTACGAGCAGTACTTC	CASSPTSGSIYEQYF